One T cell receptor (beta chain) is described in this entry. The antigen is undetermined. This sample is drawn from a study of beta chain features in type 1 diabetes. Study outcomes and limitations: Diminished insertions and augmented deletions at VDJ junctions characterized type 1 diabetes patients. Still unanswered here is whether HLA type influences TCRB rearrangement. The study found moderately but significantly shorter TCRB CDR3s in all four CD4+ subsets of Type 1 diabetes patients.

Expressed TCRB transcripts were sequenced because the isolated RNA had all been reverse transcribed beforehand. Produced via immunoSEQ multiplex PCR; TCRdb's table is partial and in-frame only. There are roughly 330,000 clones in the sample; roughly 13% occur only once, and roughly 0.015% lies in the top ten. Germline CDR1 and CDR2: KGHSH and LQKENI. CDR3 length: 15 amino acids. With 2 bases removed from V and 6 bases from J, the gap between germline ends came to 14 bases. The chain uses TRBV18 and TRBJ2-1; D perhaps matches TRBD1 (5 bases). The sequence came from a woman aged 18 to 35 with type 1 diabetes. Input material: naive CD4+ T cells from blood. CDR3 loop: CASSPGQGKANEQFF. CDR3 sequence (DNA): TGTGCCAGCTCACCAGGGCAGGGAAAAGCCAATGAGCAGTTCTTC.